This T cell receptor (beta chain) was identified during a study of cytomegalovirus exposure and HLA in healthy donors. The CDR3 runs to 15 residues. Trimming at V came to 6 bases and at J to 13 bases, leaving 17 bases not matched to a gene. Germline V gene data show CDR1 as MNHEY and CDR2 as SVGAGI. 13 Jbeta primers and 60 Vbeta primers were used for the PCR. Only in-frame clones appear in the TCRdb table, and some are missing; sequencing was by immunoSEQ multiplex PCR. The sample lists 100,000 or so clones, approximately 84% occurring once. With respect to this clone: Its antigen is as yet unknown.

Findings and caveats of the study: Most TCR sequences proved rare, with some public TCRs found in many donors. Of the V segments, some could not be distinguished, including TRBV6-2 and TRBV6-3, and were excluded.

Sequencing used PBMCs. The clonotype comes from a man in his late teens or twenties in good health and CMV-seronegative. The chain joins TRBV6-5 to TRBJ1-4, with 7 bases that match TRBD1. CDR3 coding DNA: TGTGCCAGCAGGAGACAGGGTGGGGGATTCGGGGGACTGTTTTTT. Residues: CASRRQGGGFGGLFF.